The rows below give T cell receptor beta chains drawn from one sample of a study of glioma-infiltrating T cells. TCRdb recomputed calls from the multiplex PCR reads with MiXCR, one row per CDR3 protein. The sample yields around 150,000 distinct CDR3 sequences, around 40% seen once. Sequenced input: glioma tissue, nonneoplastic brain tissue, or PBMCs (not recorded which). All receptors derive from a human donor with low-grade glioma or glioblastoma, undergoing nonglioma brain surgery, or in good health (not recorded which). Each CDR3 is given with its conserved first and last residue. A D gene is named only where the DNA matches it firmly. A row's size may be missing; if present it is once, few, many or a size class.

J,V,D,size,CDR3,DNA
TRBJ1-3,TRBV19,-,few,CATRGRSGNTIYF,TGTGCCACCCGAGGGCGGTCTGGGAACACCATATATTTT
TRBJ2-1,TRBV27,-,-,CASSPDPYQNEQFF,TGTGCCAGCAGTCCCGACCCGTACCAGAATGAGCAGTTCTTC
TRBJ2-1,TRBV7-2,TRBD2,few,CASSLAGEEAYNEQFF,TGTGCCAGCAGCCTAGCGGGAGAGGAAGCCTACAATGAGCAGTTCTTC
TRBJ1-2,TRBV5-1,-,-,CASSTQAPRDGYTF,TGCGCCAGCAGCACGCAAGCACCGAGGGATGGCTACACCTTC
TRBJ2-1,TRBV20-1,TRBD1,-,CSGVTGVRGNEQFF,TGCAGTGGGGTTACAGGGGTTAGGGGGAATGAGCAGTTCTTC
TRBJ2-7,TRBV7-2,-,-,CASSLNPPRTSYEQYF,TGTGCCAGCAGCTTAAACCCCCCCCGAACCTCCTACGAGCAGTACTTC
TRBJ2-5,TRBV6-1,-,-,CASSEAGETQYF,TGTGCCAGCAGTGAAGCTGGCGAGACCCAGTACTTC
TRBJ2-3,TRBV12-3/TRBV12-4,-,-,CASSQDSSTDTQYF,TGTGCCAGCAGCCAGGACAGTAGCACAGATACGCAGTATTTT
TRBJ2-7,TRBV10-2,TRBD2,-,CASSELGLAGGKEQYF,TGCGCCAGCAGTGAGTTGGGACTAGCGGGGGGGAAAGAGCAGTACTTC
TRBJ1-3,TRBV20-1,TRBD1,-,CSAQAQGGINTIYF,TGCAGTGCCCAAGCCCAGGGGGGTATCAACACCATATATTTT
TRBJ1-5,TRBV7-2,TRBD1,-,CASSLRTGLGQPQHF,TGTGCCAGCAGCTTAAGGACAGGGTTGGGTCAGCCCCAGCATTTT
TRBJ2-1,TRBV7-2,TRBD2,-,CASSSSRGGSSYNEQFF,TGTGCCAGCAGCTCAAGTCGGGGGGGAAGCTCCTACAATGAGCAGTTCTTC
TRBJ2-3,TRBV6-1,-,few,CASALTGTSTDTQYF,TGTGCCAGCGCTTTAACCGGGACTAGCACAGATACGCAGTATTTT
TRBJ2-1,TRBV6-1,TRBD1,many,CASSKDRVYNEQFF,TGTGCCAGCAGTAAGGACAGGGTCTACAATGAGCAGTTCTTC
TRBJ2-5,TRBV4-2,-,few,CASSQVRDPGAQYF,TGTGCCAGCAGCCAAGTCCGGGACCCGGGAGCCCAGTACTTC
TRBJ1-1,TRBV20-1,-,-,CSARKVGGPGTEAFF,TGCAGTGCTAGGAAGGTCGGGGGACCCGGGACTGAAGCTTTCTTT
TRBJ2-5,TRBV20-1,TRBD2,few,CSAWTSAAGTQYF,TGCAGTGCGTGGACTAGCGCTGCAGGGACCCAGTACTTC
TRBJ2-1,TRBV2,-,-,CASRVRDGNNEQFF,TGTGCCAGCAGAGTCCGGGACGGTAACAATGAGCAGTTCTTC
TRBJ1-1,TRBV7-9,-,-,CASSGRATLNTEAFF,TGTGCCAGCAGCGGAAGGGCTACATTGAACACTGAAGCTTTCTTT
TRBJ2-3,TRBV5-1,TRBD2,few,CASSTGLADWDTQYF,TGCGCCAGCAGCACGGGACTAGCGGATTGGGATACGCAGTATTTT
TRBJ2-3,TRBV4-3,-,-,CASSHYRDHTDTQYF,TGCGCCAGCAGCCATTACAGGGATCATACAGATACGCAGTATTTT
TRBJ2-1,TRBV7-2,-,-,CASSRRYEQFF,TGTGCCAGCAGCCGGAGGTATGAGCAGTTCTTC
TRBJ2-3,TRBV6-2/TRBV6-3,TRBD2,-,CASSTRLAGDRSRADTQYF,TGTGCCAGCAGTACCCGACTAGCGGGAGATAGATCCCGCGCAGATACGCAGTATTTT
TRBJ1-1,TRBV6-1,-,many,CASTSLSGTEAFF,TGTGCCAGCACTTCCCTTTCCGGCACTGAAGCTTTCTTT
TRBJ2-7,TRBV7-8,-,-,CASSLGHSTYEQYF,TGTGCCAGCAGCTTAGGGCACAGCACCTACGAGCAGTACTTC
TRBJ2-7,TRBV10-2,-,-,CASSESTPSLHEQYF,TGCGCCAGCAGTGAGTCGACTCCGAGTCTCCACGAGCAGTACTTC
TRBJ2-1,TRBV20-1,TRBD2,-,CSASAPSGRFVEQFF,TGCAGTGCATCGGCCCCTAGCGGGAGGTTTGTTGAGCAGTTCTTC
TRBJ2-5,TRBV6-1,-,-,CASSYRYPGETQYF,TGTGCCAGCAGCTACAGGTACCCGGGAGAGACCCAGTACTTC
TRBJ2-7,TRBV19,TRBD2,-,CASRSGTSASYEQYF,TGTGCCAGCCGGTCCGGGACTAGCGCCTCCTACGAGCAGTACTTC
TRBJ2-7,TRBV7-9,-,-,CASSTSQDEQYF,TGTGCCAGCAGCACAAGCCAGGACGAGCAGTACTTC
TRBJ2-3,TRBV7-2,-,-,CASSLFRGTRTDTQYF,TGTGCCAGCAGCTTATTCCGGGGGACCCGCACAGATACGCAGTATTTT
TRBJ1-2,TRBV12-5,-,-,CASGLVPRSSYGYTF,TGTGCTAGTGGTTTGGTCCCAAGGAGCTCCTATGGCTACACCTTC
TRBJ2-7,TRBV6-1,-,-,CASSGLAAYEQYF,TGTGCCAGCAGTGGACTCGCCGCCTACGAGCAGTACTTC
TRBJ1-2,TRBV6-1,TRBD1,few,CASSGTGTGDSGYTF,TGTGCCAGCAGTGGCACCGGGACAGGGGATTCTGGCTACACCTTC
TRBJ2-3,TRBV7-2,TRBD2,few,CASSTWGGGGDTQYF,TGTGCCAGCAGCACCTGGGGCGGGGGGGGAGATACGCAGTATTTT
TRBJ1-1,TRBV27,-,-,CASSLKGNTEAFF,TGTGCCAGCAGTTTGAAGGGGAACACTGAAGCTTTCTTT
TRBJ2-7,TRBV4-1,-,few,CASRLDGTLYEQYF,TGCGCCAGCAGGCTAGATGGAACACTTTACGAGCAGTACTTC
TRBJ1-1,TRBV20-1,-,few,CSARTGKVDTEAFF,TGCAGTGCCAGGACGGGCAAAGTCGACACTGAAGCTTTCTTT
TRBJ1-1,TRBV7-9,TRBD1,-,CASSRPGTAEAFF,TGTGCCAGCAGCCGACCCGGGACAGCCGAAGCTTTCTTT
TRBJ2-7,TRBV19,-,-,CASSRGREGEQYF,TGTGCCAGTAGTCGGGGCAGGGAAGGCGAGCAGTACTTC
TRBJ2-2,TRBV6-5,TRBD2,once,CASSYSLAGEADTGELFF,TGTGCCAGCAGTTACTCGCTAGCGGGAGAGGCGGACACCGGGGAGCTGTTTTTT
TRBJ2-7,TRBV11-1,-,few,CASSLNPGRNEQYF,TGTGCCAGCAGCTTAAATCCGGGGAGGAACGAGCAGTACTTC
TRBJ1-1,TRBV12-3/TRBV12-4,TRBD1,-,CASSPRTGGTEAFF,TGTGCCAGCAGTCCCCGGACAGGGGGCACTGAAGCTTTCTTT
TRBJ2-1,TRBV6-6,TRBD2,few,CASSYGLAGFDEQFF,TGTGCCAGCAGTTACGGACTAGCGGGCTTTGATGAGCAGTTCTTC
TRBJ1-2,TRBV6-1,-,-,CASRIQSNYGYTF,TGTGCCAGCAGGATACAATCTAACTATGGCTACACCTTC
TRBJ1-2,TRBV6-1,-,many,CASSTGTGYGYTF,TGTGCCAGCAGTACCGGGACGGGCTATGGCTACACCTTC
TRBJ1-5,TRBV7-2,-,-,CASSLATNYQPQHF,TGTGCCAGCAGCTTAGCGACAAATTATCAGCCCCAGCATTTT
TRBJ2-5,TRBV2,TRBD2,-,CASSEFPAGYQSSIGQETQCF,TGTGCCAGCAGTGAATTTCCAGCGGGGTACCAATCCTCAATCGGCCAAGAGACCCAGTGCTTC